One and the same sample provided the 12 T cell receptor beta chains below, sequenced in a study of shared clonotypes between healthy human individuals. Assay: immunoSEQ multiplex PCR; the TCRdb copy retains only in-frame clones and omits some. The table has 2 million to 2.5 million clones, 90% to 96% seen once. Sequenced material: naive CD4+ T cells sorted from blood. Subset described: CD45RA+ positively selected. These receptor sequences come from a man younger than 30 in good health.

The count of this clone is one. The chain recombines TRBV5-6 with TRBJ1-4; D is ambiguous. The germline gives CDR1 SGHDT, CDR2 YYEEEE. The CDR3 has 14 residues. The ends were cut back, 0 bases at V and 0 bases at J, with 3 bases in the middle. The CDR3 DNA follows: TGTGCCAGCAGCTTGGAAGCAACTAATGAAAAACTGTTTTTT. Amino acid sequence: CASSLEATNEKLFF.

The V and J genes are TRBV2 and TRBJ2-7, with TRBD2 matching 16 bases. Germline-derived CDR1 and CDR2 are SNHLY and FYNNEI. The CDR3 contains 17 residues. Trimming cost V 4 bases and J 2 bases; bases outside gene matches: 5. In DNA, the CDR3 is TGTGCCAGCAGTGGGGGGACTAGCGGGAGGGCCCCCTACGAGCAGTACTTC. It translates to CASSGGTSGRAPYEQYF. Full variable domain (outside the CDR3, taken from reference TRBV2 and TRBJ2-7): EPEVTQTPSHQVTQMGQEVILRCVPISNHLYFYWYRQILGQKVEFLVSFYNNEISEKSEIFDDQFSVERPDGSNFTLKIRSTKLEDSAMYFCASSGGTSGRAPYEQYFGPGTRLTVT.

The chain is built from TRBV19 and TRBJ1-1, with D hard to call. The V end was cut by 5 bases, the J end by 4 bases, with 20 bases between. This CDR3 is built from 16 residues. The germline gives CDR1 LNHDA, CDR2 SQIVND (reference sequence). The DNA for the CDR3 is TGTGCCAGTAGTCTCCTCAGTCCCTTTGGGCTCACTGAAGCTTTCTTT. Amino acid sequence: CASSLLSPFGLTEAFF.

The chain uses TRBV7-6 and TRBJ2-2; 7 bases agree with TRBD1. Trimming removed 3 bases from V and 4 bases from J; junction bases left unmatched: 5. CDR1 is SGHVS and CDR2 is FNYEAQ in the germline V gene. The CDR3 covers 15 residues. CDR3 amino acids: CASSFGQVSTGELFF. The DNA of the CDR3 is TGTGCCAGCAGCTTCGGACAGGTCTCCACCGGGGAGCTGTTTTTT.

The chain carries TRBV7-2 and TRBJ1-5; D not resolved. CDR3 length: 14 amino acids. Germline V gives CDR1 SGHTA, CDR2 FQGNSA. V gave up 1 base and J gave up 7 bases, with 11 bases separating them. Written as DNA, the CDR3 is TGTGCCAGCAGCTTAGAGGCCAGGAGCCAGCCCCAGCATTTT. This gives the protein CASSLEARSQPQHF.

The gene calls are TRBV6-5 and TRBJ1-1, with D tentatively TRBD1 (6 bases). Trimming removed 6 bases from V and 4 bases from J, with 12 bases in between. The CDR3 length is 13 residues. The V gene's germline CDR1 is MNHEY and CDR2 SVGAGI. The CDR3 loop reads CASREQGPTEAFF. Written as DNA, the CDR3 is TGTGCCAGCAGGGAACAGGGCCCCACTGAAGCTTTCTTT.

This clone came up once. The chain has TRBV6-1 and TRBJ2-7; TRBD1 is a possible D gene (5 bases). Between the trimmed V and J ends, which lost 0 bases and 5 bases, there was a span of 11 bases. Germline V CDR1 and CDR2: MNHNS, SASEGT. The CDR3 consists of 14 residues. The CDR3 sequence: CASSEALQGDEQYF. CDR3 sequence (DNA): TGTGCCAGCAGTGAAGCGCTTCAAGGGGACGAGCAGTACTTC.

This clone has a single count. The rearrangement joins TRBV7-9 to TRBJ1-1; D ambiguous. Deletions cut 1 base from V and 12 bases from J, with 12 bases between. Germline CDR1 SEHNR, CDR2 FQNEAQ (reference sequence). The CDR3 spans 12 residues. The CDR3 DNA sequence: TGTGCCAGCAGCTTAGTAAGTTTTCAAACTTTCTTT. It encodes CASSLVSFQTFF.

This sequence joins TRBV9 and TRBJ1-6, with TRBD1 matching 9 bases. Trimming took 4 bases from V and 9 from J; bases not matched to a gene: 5. Per the germline V gene, CDR1 is SGDLS and CDR2 is YYNGEE. This CDR3 is 14 amino acids long. CDR3 sequence reads: CASSNRDRASPLHF. For the CDR3, the DNA is TGTGCCAGCAGCAACCGGGACAGGGCTTCACCCCTCCACTTT.

The rearrangement links TRBV7-8 to TRBJ2-1; 9 bases line up with TRBD2. Germline V gene data show CDR1 as SGHVS and CDR2 as FQNEAQ. The trim removed 1 base at V and 9 bases at J, leaving 7 bases unmatched. There are 15 residues in the CDR3. The DNA of the CDR3 is TGTGCCAGCAGCTTAGGCGATAGCGGGAGAGTTGAGCAGTTCTTC. This sequence encodes CASSLGDSGRVEQFF.

This chain connects TRBV6-5 to TRBJ1-6, with D perhaps TRBD1 (6 bases). CDR1 MNHEY and CDR2 SVGAGI come from the germline V gene. Trimming removed 5 bases from V and 7 bases from J, with 15 bases in between. The CDR3 totals 15 residues. CDR3 amino acids: CASSTTGNSNSPLHF. The CDR3 nucleotides read TGTGCCAGCAGTACCACAGGGAACTCCAATTCACCCCTCCACTTT.

A word on this clone: In the same sample, other DNA sequences code for this CDR3. This chain joins TRBV5-1 and TRBJ2-1, with TRBD2 matching over 7 bases. The CDR3 covers 15 residues. Germline loops: CDR1 SGHRS, CDR2 YFSETQ. V trimming: 4 bases; J trimming: 1 base; junction bases outside the gene matches: 5. The CDR3 spells CASSPSGVSYNEQFF. In DNA, the CDR3 is TGCGCCAGCAGCCCGAGCGGGGTTTCCTACAATGAGCAGTTCTTC.